This T cell receptor (beta chain) is from a study of shared clonotypes between healthy human individuals (dated by TCRdb to 2018 to 2020). Some background on the complete study: The cohort included three men and two women between 18 and 49 years of age. Per donor, leukapheresis produced somewhere between about 0.85 and 8.9 billion PBMCs. The study deeply sequenced blood TCR repertoires of about 5 healthy adults to estimate repertoire size and the extent of clonotype sharing between individuals. For each donor, CD4 naive and CD4 memory were each run on three plates, CD8 naive on two plates, and CD8 memory on one plate. Libraries were prepared and TCR repertoires were sequenced by different laboratories using diverse techniques, in order to increase sequencing depth and limit assay-specific biases. Overall study results and their limits: When a few donors were compared, the shared fraction of clonotypes was roughly 4.8% for naive CD4, approximately 3.3% for naive CD8, more than 2% for memory CD4, and 0.4% for memory CD8. Naive subsets generally had larger estimated clonotype richness than memory subsets. The small number of donors limited the genetic and exposure-history diversity represented. Incomplete sequencing was indicated by rarefaction of sorted-subset datasets, despite the large sequencing depth. Higher generation probabilities were observed for clonotypes shared by all four sorted-subset donors than for non-shared clonotypes. Sampling was limited to blood, and TCR repertoires in tissue likely differ from TCR repertoires in blood. Based on pairwise subsampling, the degree of clonotype sharing among donors was expected to be affected by sequencing depth.

Regarding this clone: It has no known antigen specificity. No much larger clone is present one base from it, and per-base qualities are unavailable.

The CDR3 runs 12 residues from the cysteine to the phenylalanine. Of all the DNA, just the CDR3 is kept, 36 bases in frame from base 1. V drops 4 bases and J drops 6 bases, leaving 9 bases in between. Taken from the germline V gene, the CDR1 and CDR2 loops are KGHSH and LQKENI. Using the deep immunoSEQ assay, multiplex PCR amplified TCR CDR3 regions from genomic DNA. Genomic DNA extracted from each cell subset was distributed evenly over all wells of several immunoSEQ 96-well plates, and each plate served as one replicate. For sorted subsets, around 0.2 ug of genomic DNA, equivalent to tens of thousands of T cell genomes, went into each replicate PCR. The purified libraries were quantified using a Qubit 3.0 fluorometer, sized with a Bioanalyzer 2100, and then quantified again using the KAPA Library Quantification kit. Each immunoSEQ 96-well plate was sequenced on its own single-read 150-cycle Illumina NextSeq 550 flow cell. The source study handled its data this way. The immunoSEQ output contained only junctional sequences without quality scores, so filtering could not match that applied to full-length reads. To assign V/J genes and CDR3, sequences were annotated against IMGT germline references using PyIR, a Python wrapper for IgBLAST v1.9. Reads with weak V/J assignments (E-value above 1e-6), missing CDR3, stop codons, out-of-frame junctions, or ambiguous translated residues were removed. V3J clonotypes were defined as sequences sharing an identical inferred V gene, J gene, and CDR3 amino acid sequence. The percentage overlap between two repertoires was calculated by dividing the number of shared unique clonotypes by the size of the smaller repertoire. Three approaches were used to assess repertoire richness: RTK rarefaction, the Chao1 estimator, and Recon v2.1 estimates of unobserved clonotypes. Generation probabilities for all TCRbeta clonotypes obtained by the gDNA method from a few donors were computed using OLGA. TCRdb stores this immuneACCESS table with in-frame sequences only. Part of the clones is absent; in the studies checked, under half of the shortfall reflects unresolved V genes, and no reason is known for the rest. The V and J calls and the clone size are those of that table, but D and trimming were determined from the DNA. The sample has about 2 million clones on record, about 95% of them singletons. 1% to 1.5% of the sample is in the top ten clones.

CD8 naive samples were obtained by positive selection for CCR7 among CD45RO-negative cells, yielding a CD45RA+CCR7+ population from which TemRA cells were excluded. Donors were healthy HIV-negative adults with no recently reported acute infections or vaccinations. All donors were Caucasian adults living in Nashville, Tennessee, USA. After blood collection by leukapheresis, PBMCs were isolated using Ficoll-Histopaque density gradient centrifugation and then cryopreserved in the vapor phase of liquid nitrogen. Analytical flow cytometry was used to check the purity and quantity of each magnetically sorted T cell population. Genomic DNA was isolated from every sorted fraction and measured by UV absorbance on a Nanodrop 2000c.

This clonotype was sampled from a young man in good health. Recombination connected TRBV18 to TRBJ1-1, and possibly TRBD1, on 6 matching bases. Sequencing was performed on naive CD8+ T cells sorted from blood. The cell subset or site label corresponds to: CD45RA+CCR7+. CDR3 region: CASSRQAPEAFF. The bases are TGTGCCAGCTCACGACAGGCCCCTGAAGCTTTCTTT.